Shown below are 27 T cell receptor beta chains from a single sample sequenced in a study of shared clonotypes between healthy human individuals. It was CD45RO-negative cells, positively selected for CCR7, that made up naive CD8 cells, with terminally differentiated effector memory CD45RA+ cells excluded. Some clones are missing from TCRdb's copy, which holds only in-frame ones; the method was immunoSEQ multiplex PCR. The sample carries hundreds of thousands of clones, about 95% recorded once. Sequencing was carried out using naive CD8+ T cells sorted from blood. These receptor sequences come from a woman aged 25 to 39 in good health.

This rearrangement joins TRBV7-2 to TRBJ2-1, with D hard to call. Germline V gene data show CDR1 as SGHTA and CDR2 as FQGNSA. This CDR3 has 15 residues. The V end lost 3 bases, the J end lost 2 bases, and 11 bases lay between the germline ends. For the CDR3, the DNA is TGTGCCAGCAGCTTGGGGATATACACCTACAATGAGCAGTTCTTC. Protein sequence: CASSLGIYTYNEQFF.

CDR3 DNA: TGTGCCAGCAGCGAGGGACCCCTGACCTACGAGCAGTACTTC. Amino acids: CASSEGPLTYEQYF. The rearrangement uses TRBV7-9 and TRBJ2-7; the D gene could be TRBD1 or TRBD2 (5 bases each). Trimming took 5 bases from V and 2 from J, leaving 13 bases between them. Germline CDR1 is SEHNR and CDR2 is FQNEAQ (reference sequence). The CDR3 runs to 14 residues.

The genes are TRBV28 and TRBJ2-1, with TRBD2 identical over 10 bases. In germline, CDR1 is MDHEN, CDR2 SYDVKM. The CDR3 is 16 amino acids. V was clipped by 2 bases and J by 4 bases; unmatched bases: 5. CDR3 loop: CASSLTGLALYNEQFF. The CDR3 DNA reads as TGTGCCAGCAGTTTAACGGGACTAGCGCTTTACAATGAGCAGTTCTTC.

The chain is built from TRBV29-1 and TRBJ1-2, with 7 nucleotides matching TRBD1. Germline V gene lookup returns CDR1 SQVTM and CDR2 ANQGSEA. This CDR3 is built from 12 residues. J was trimmed by 6 bases and V by 4 bases; bases with no gene match: 5. Here the CDR3 reads CSVVYRGDGYTF. The CDR3 region has the DNA TGCAGCGTTGTTTACAGGGGCGATGGCTACACCTTC.

Note on this clone: Compared with germline, one end of the junction differs, possibly owing to a read error. The V gene is TRBV19, the J gene TRBJ1-1, with D perhaps matching TRBD1 (5 bases). This CDR3 is 13 amino acids long. From germline, CDR1 is LNHDA and CDR2 SQIVND (reference sequence). CDR3 nucleotide sequence: TGTGCCAGTAGGTTCGCTGAGGGGTCTGATGCTTTCTTT. Translated, it gives CASRFAEGSDAFF.

The chain carries TRBV2 and TRBJ2-2; 8 positions match TRBD1. CDR1 and CDR2 from the germline V gene are SNHLY and FYNNEI. Trimming cost V 7 bases and J 2 bases; bases outside gene matches: 9. The CDR3 sequence is 16 residues long. CDR3 protein: CASTQQDRVNTGELFF. The CDR3, as DNA: TGTGCCAGCACCCAACAGGACAGGGTAAACACCGGGGAGCTGTTTTTT.

V and J are TRBV7-2 and TRBJ1-1; 7 bases are a match to TRBD1. The length of the CDR3 is 15 residues. Germline-derived CDR1 and CDR2 are SGHTA and FQGNSA. The junction had 9 bases not matched to a gene; V was cut back by 6 bases and J by 2 bases. The CDR3 spells CASSSLQGTNTEAFF. CDR3 bases: TGTGCCAGCAGTTCACTACAGGGGACCAACACTGAAGCTTTCTTT.

This chain connects TRBV2 to TRBJ1-1; TRBD1 agrees at 10 bases. V lost 7 bases, J lost 1 base, and 6 bases stayed unmatched. This CDR3 comprises 15 residues. CDR1 is SNHLY and CDR2 is FYNNEI in the germline V gene. CDR3 sequence: CASISDRGQNTEAFF. The DNA of the CDR3 is TGTGCCAGCATTAGTGACAGGGGGCAGAACACTGAAGCTTTCTTT. Full variable domain (missing parts from reference TRBV2 and TRBJ1-1): EPEVTQTPSHQVTQMGQEVILRCVPISNHLYFYWYRQILGQKVEFLVSFYNNEISEKSEIFDDQFSVERPDGSNFTLKIRSTKLEDSAMYFCASISDRGQNTEAFFGQGTRLTVV.

The chain recombines TRBV9 with TRBJ2-4; TRBD2 might be the D (5 bases). V was pared by 4 bases and J by 7 bases, with 15 bases between. The germline gives CDR1 SGDLS, CDR2 YYNGEE. The CDR3 totals 14 residues. This CDR3 reads CASSPRGTYNIQYF. CDR3 DNA sequence: TGTGCCAGCAGCCCCCGGGGTACATACAACATTCAGTACTTC.

The chain recombines TRBV5-4 with TRBJ1-2; TRBD1 might be the D (6 bases). CDR3 size: 14 residues. The V end lost 7 bases, the J end lost 6 bases, and 19 bases lay between the germline ends. Per germline, CDR1 SGHNT and CDR2 YYREEE (reference sequence). CDR3 sequence: CASGLTGGSDGYTF. The CDR3 DNA sequence: TGTGCCAGCGGCCTTACGGGGGGCTCTGATGGCTACACCTTC.

The chain links TRBV21-1 to TRBJ2-1; the table's D call of TRBD2 was not tested on the DNA. TRBV21-1 is classified as a pseudogene. CDR3 size: 15 residues. The CDR3 sequence: CARRFREGVYNEQFF. CDR3 sequence (DNA): TGTGCCAGGCGGTTTCGGGAGGGAGTCTACAATGAGCAGTTCTTC.

This clone came up once. This sequence joins TRBV5-6 and TRBJ2-7, with 10 bases fitting TRBD2. This CDR3 region has 14 residues. Trimming cost V 4 bases and J 3 bases; bases outside gene matches: 4. The germline gives CDR1 SGHDT, CDR2 YYEEEE. The CDR3 DNA is TGTGCCAGCAGCGATGAGCGGGAGGGCTACGAGCAGTACTTC. Translating gives CASSDEREGYEQYF.

The V and J genes are TRBV6-5 and TRBJ2-7; 9 positions agree with TRBD2. Germline CDR1 is MNHEY and CDR2 is SVGAGI. The CDR3 is made up of 14 amino acids. V shed 5 bases, J shed 3 bases, and the junction held 5 bases outside the gene matches. The DNA of the CDR3 is TGTGCCAGCAGTACCGGGACTAGCTACTACGAGCAGTACTTC. Translating it yields CASSTGTSYYEQYF.

This sequence joins TRBV7-9 and TRBJ2-3, with TRBD2 identical over 8 bases. CDR1 is SEHNR, CDR2 FQNEAQ, per germline (reference sequence). The CDR3 sequence is 15 residues long. V dropped 5 bases and J dropped 8; count of bases not matched to a gene: 12. The CDR3 protein is CASSKIAGPGVTQYF. CDR3 in DNA: TGTGCCAGCAGCAAAATAGCGGGGCCAGGAGTTACGCAGTATTTT.

The chain carries TRBV28 and TRBJ2-7; 9 nucleotides align to TRBD2. The CDR3 length is 14 residues. Germline lookup yields CDR1 MDHEN and CDR2 SYDVKM. With 6 bases clipped from V and 5 bases from J, the junction kept 8 bases outside the gene matches. This CDR3 reads CASRLAGEGDEQYF. The CDR3 DNA sequence: TGTGCCAGCAGGTTAGCGGGGGAGGGGGACGAGCAGTACTTC.

The rearrangement joins TRBV27 to TRBJ1-5; 9 nucleotides line up with TRBD1. From germline, CDR1 is MNHEY and CDR2 SMNVEV (reference sequence). The CDR3 has 14 residues. The ends lost 5 bases at V and 7 bases at J; junction bases unmatched: 6. The CDR3 DNA reads TGTGCCAGCAGTGTCGACAGGGGGGGACAGCCCCAGCATTTT. As protein: CASSVDRGGQPQHF.

CDR3 sequence: CASSTLAGGYTDTQYF. The CDR3 DNA reads as TGTGCCAGCAGCACCCTAGCGGGAGGGTACACAGATACGCAGTATTTT. The rearrangement links TRBV11-2 to TRBJ2-3, with TRBD2 matching over 12 bases. The J segment lost 2 bases and the V segment lost 5 bases, leaving 5 bases of the junction unmatched. The CDR3 runs 16 residues. CDR1 is SGHAT and CDR2 is FQNNGV in the germline V gene.

The genes are TRBV6-1 and TRBJ2-7; 8 nucleotides match TRBD1. This CDR3 has 14 amino acids. V dropped 1 base and J dropped 3; count of bases not matched to a gene: 2. CDR1 and CDR2 from the germline V gene are MNHNS and SASEGT. DNA for the CDR3: TGTGCCAGCAGTGAAGACAGGGGGAGCTACGAGCAGTACTTC. Its protein is CASSEDRGSYEQYF.

Here the CDR3 reads CASGGTSAQPQHF. CDR3 bases: TGTGCCAGCGGGGGTACCAGCGCTCAGCCCCAGCATTTT. The genes are TRBV6-5 and TRBJ1-5; TRBD1 might be the D (5 bases). The CDR3 spans 13 residues. The V gene lost 8 bases and the J gene lost 6 bases, with 14 bases spanning the gap. Germline V gene data show CDR1 as MNHEY and CDR2 as SVGAGI.

This sequence joins TRBV28 and TRBJ1-1; tentatively, D is TRBD1 (5 bases). This CDR3 is built from 15 residues. Germline CDR1 MDHEN, CDR2 SYDVKM. V was trimmed by 8 bases and J by 3 bases, leaving 19 bases between them. Here the CDR3 reads CASLTSWARDTEAFF. The CDR3 nucleotides read TGTGCCAGCCTTACCTCCTGGGCCAGGGACACTGAAGCTTTCTTT.

This chain joins TRBV13 and TRBJ2-7, with TRBD1 as a possible D gene (6 bases). The germline V and J ends were trimmed by 5 bases and 2 bases, with 13 bases remaining between them. Germline V gives CDR1 PRHDT, CDR2 FYEKMQ (reference sequence). This CDR3 comprises 14 residues. CDR3 sequence reads: CASSNRDKTYEQYF. The CDR3 DNA is TGTGCCAGCAGCAACCGGGACAAGACCTACGAGCAGTACTTC.

The count of this clone is one. This chain links TRBV2 with TRBJ1-3; D unresolved. The germline CDR1 and CDR2 sequences are SNHLY and FYNNEI. The CDR3 covers 13 residues. V was cut by 7 bases and J by 4 bases, with 11 bases left in between. CDR3 bases: TGTGCCAGCACCCGGACCGACGGAAACACCATATATTTT. This encodes CASTRTDGNTIYF.

CDR3 loop: CASSTRIAQETQYF. CDR3 DNA sequence: TGTGCCAGCAGCACTCGGATCGCTCAAGAGACCCAGTACTTC. This sequence joins TRBV11-2 and TRBJ2-5; D is ambiguous. Trimming left V 5 bases short and J 2 bases short, with 12 bases between. Germline CDR1 and CDR2: SGHAT and FQNNGV. The CDR3 sequence is 14 residues long.

The chain employs TRBV10-2 and TRBJ2-7; TRBD1 matches at 9 bases. Germline CDR1 reads WSHSY; CDR2 reads SAAADI. The CDR3 extends over 13 amino acids. The V segment lost 8 bases and the J segment 6 bases; nucleotides outside the gene matches: 8. The CDR3 is CASAGTGISEQYF. The CDR3 DNA reads TGCGCCAGCGCCGGGACAGGGATTTCCGAGCAGTACTTC.

The chain uses TRBV28 and TRBJ2-2; D is ambiguous. This CDR3 spans 12 amino acids. Germline V gene sequence: CDR1 MDHEN, CDR2 SYDVKM. Trimming left V 1 base short and J 3 bases short, with 0 bases between. The CDR3 DNA reads as TGTGCCAGCAGTTTATACACCGGGGAGCTGTTTTTT. Protein: CASSLYTGELFF.

The CDR3 bases are TGCGCCAGCAGCCAAGATCTTACTCCTTACGAGCAGTACTTC. It codes for CASSQDLTPYEQYF. V gene TRBV4-1 combines with J gene TRBJ2-7; D remains ambiguous. Trimming shortened V by 0 bases and J by 4 bases, and 10 bases separated the two germline ends. Germline V gene data show CDR1 as MGHRA and CDR2 as YSYEKL. The CDR3 sequence is 14 residues long.

This chain links TRBV28 with TRBJ2-2; D may be TRBD1 or TRBD2 (5 bases each). This CDR3 contains 16 residues. V was trimmed by 2 bases and J by 2 bases, leaving 12 bases between them. Germline V CDR1 and CDR2: MDHEN, SYDVKM. CDR3 DNA: TGTGCCAGCAGTTTAGTGGGGGAAACAAACACCGGGGAGCTGTTTTTT. The encoded protein is CASSLVGETNTGELFF.